The 25 T cell receptor beta chains below were found in one sample sequenced in a study of CD8 T cells in Susac syndrome. RNA amounts of about 0.5 to 1 ug underwent reverse transcription with random hexamers. TCRdb fed the immunoSEQ multiplex PCR reads into MiXCR, producing one record per CDR3 protein. In the table there are tens of thousands of distinct CDR3 sequences, around 94% of which are singletons. The specimen was CD4+ T cells from PBMCs. Source of these receptors: a human donor with Susac syndrome.

The genes are TRBV30 and TRBJ2-5; 13 bases align to TRBD2. This CDR3 has 17 amino acids. Trimming removed 0 bases from V and 5 bases from J; junction bases left unmatched: 9. The germline V gene has CDR1 GTSNPN and CDR2 SVGIG (reference sequence). In nucleotides, the CDR3 is TGTGCCTGGAGTGTACCTAGACTAGCGGGGGGTCCGGAGACCCAGTACTTC. As protein: CAWSVPRLAGGPETQYF.

V and J are TRBV29-1 and TRBJ2-2; 8 positions match TRBD1. Germline values: CDR1 SQVTM, CDR2 ANQGSEA. CDR3 size: 14 residues. V was clipped by 7 bases and J by 1 base; unmatched bases: 5. CDR3: CSARTGLNTGELFF. The CDR3 nucleotides are TGCAGCGCCCGGACAGGGCTGAACACCGGGGAGCTGTTTTTT.

V usage is TRBV12-3 or TRBV12-4 and J usage is TRBJ2-1, with D maybe TRBD2 (6 bases). The CDR3 loop spans 16 amino acids. V shed 1 base and J shed 4 bases, with 14 bases lying between them. The CDR3 protein is CASSLVGGQVYNEQFF. The CDR3 nucleotides are TGTGCCAGCAGTTTAGTAGGAGGGCAAGTGTACAATGAGCAGTTCTTC.

The rearrangement joins TRBV7-2 to TRBJ2-1; 8 nucleotides align to TRBD2. CDR1 is SGHTA and CDR2 is FQGNSA in the germline V gene. Trimming removed 4 bases from V and 6 bases from J; junction bases left unmatched: 8. CDR3 length: 15 amino acids. The CDR3 loop reads CASSSGGSNLNEQFF. CDR3 bases: TGTGCCAGCAGCTCGGGGGGGTCCAACCTCAATGAGCAGTTCTTC.

The genes are TRBV30 and TRBJ1-6; D gene ambiguous. The CDR3 loop spans 11 amino acids. The germline V gene encodes CDR1 GTSNPN and CDR2 SVGIG (reference sequence). Between the trimmed V and J ends, which lost 4 bases and 10 bases, there was a span of 8 bases. CDR3 sequence (DNA): TGTGCCTGGACAAACTCCTCACCCCTCCACTTT. Protein sequence: CAWTNSSPLHF.

The rearrangement links TRBV5-1 to TRBJ2-1, with D perhaps TRBD1 (6 bases). The CDR3 totals 11 residues. Germline CDR1 is SGHRS and CDR2 is YFSETQ. V lost 3 bases to trimming and J lost 11 bases, with 9 bases between them. The CDR3: CASSWTDKQFF. The CDR3 DNA reads as TGCGCCAGCAGCTGGACAGACAAGCAGTTCTTC.

This sequence joins TRBV2 and TRBJ1-1; D uncertain. The CDR3 is made up of 10 amino acids. Trimming shortened V by 7 bases and J by 7 bases, and 7 bases separated the two germline ends. CDR1 is SNHLY, CDR2 FYNNEI, per germline. This CDR3 reads CASKGVEAFF. The CDR3 bases are TGTGCCAGCAAAGGAGTTGAAGCTTTCTTT.

The chain combines TRBV2 with TRBJ2-1; 9 bases are a match to TRBD1. Germline CDR1 and CDR2: SNHLY and FYNNEI. J lost 10 bases, V lost 4 bases, and 5 bases had no gene match. The CDR3 length is 13 residues. The CDR3 loop reads CASSARDRVEQFF. As DNA, the CDR3 is TGTGCCAGCAGTGCCCGGGACAGGGTGGAGCAGTTCTTC.

The rearrangement uses TRBV27 and TRBJ2-7; no reliable D call. The CDR3 consists of 12 residues. Germline CDR1 MNHEY, CDR2 SMNVEV (reference sequence). V lost 4 bases and J 6 bases, leaving 10 bases between the germline ends. CDR3 DNA sequence: TGTGCCAGCAGTTCCGGGTGGCCCGAGCAGTACTTC. Protein sequence: CASSSGWPEQYF.

This rearrangement joins TRBV12-3 or TRBV12-4 to TRBJ1-1; D is unclear. Trimming removed 7 bases from V and 7 bases from J, with 13 bases in between. The CDR3 loop spans 12 amino acids. DNA of the CDR3: TGTGCCAGCAACCCAGAGTCCCTTGAAGCTTTCTTT. Translation gives CASNPESLEAFF.

This chain connects TRBV20-1 to TRBJ1-4; D gene uncertain. Germline values: CDR1 DFQATT, CDR2 SNEGSKA (reference sequence). V lost 0 bases and J 0 bases, leaving 11 bases between the germline ends. The CDR3 consists of 16 residues. CDR3 bases: TGCAGTGCTAGAGATTCCGGAATAGCAACTAATGAAAAACTGTTTTTT. Its translation: CSARDSGIATNEKLFF.

The chain employs TRBV2 and TRBJ2-7; 7 bases agree with TRBD1. The ends lost 6 bases at V and 6 bases at J; junction bases unmatched: 8. Germline lookup yields CDR1 SNHLY and CDR2 FYNNEI. The CDR3 spans 13 residues. CDR3 DNA: TGTGCCAGCAGGACCGACAGGGAAGGCGAGCAGTACTTC. Translating it yields CASRTDREGEQYF.

The genes are TRBV5-4 and TRBJ2-5, with D unresolved. Germline V lookup: CDR1 SGHNT, CDR2 YYREEE (reference sequence). With 4 bases removed from V and 0 bases from J, the gap between germline ends came to 10 bases. This CDR3 region has 14 residues. The CDR3 spells CASSPATYQETQYF. The CDR3 nucleotides read TGTGCCAGCAGCCCGGCTACCTACCAAGAGACCCAGTACTTC.

The CDR3 DNA reads as TGTGCCAGCAGCTATCGACAGGGGGCCAACGAGCAGTACTTC. Its translation: CASSYRQGANEQYF. The chain combines TRBV5-4 with TRBJ2-7; 10 bases are a match to TRBD1. The length of the CDR3 is 14 residues. In germline, CDR1 is SGHNT, CDR2 YYREEE (reference sequence). Trimming removed 3 bases from V and 5 bases from J; junction bases left unmatched: 5.

The chain joins TRBV5-1 to TRBJ2-1, with TRBD1 matching over 10 bases. V was pared by 0 bases and J by 2 bases, with 2 bases of the junction left unmatched. Germline CDR1 reads SGHRS; CDR2 reads YFSETQ. The CDR3 is made up of 16 amino acids. The DNA for the CDR3 is TGCGCCAGCAGCTTGGTTGGGACAGGGGCCTACAATGAGCAGTTCTTC. Translated: CASSLVGTGAYNEQFF. The variable domain in full, completed from reference TRBV5-1 and TRBJ2-1, reads KAGVTQTPRYLIKTRGQQVTLSCSPISGHRSVSWYQQTPGQGLQFLFEYFSETQRNKGNFPGRFSGRQFSNSRSEMNVSTLELGDSALYLCASSLVGTGAYNEQFFGPGTRLTVL.

The chain uses TRBV29-1 and TRBJ2-6; D might be TRBD1 or TRBD2, each matching 6 bases. The V and J ends lost 6 bases and 0 bases respectively, with 9 bases between them. The CDR3 contains 14 residues. CDR1 and CDR2 (germline): SQVTM, ANQGSEA. This CDR3 is CSVRDNSGANVLTF. CDR3 in DNA: TGCAGCGTGCGGGACAACTCTGGGGCCAACGTCCTGACTTTC.

The chain has TRBV20-1 and TRBJ1-1; D call uncertain. V lost 5 bases to trimming and J lost 1 base, with 14 bases between them. This CDR3 is 14 amino acids long. Germline loops: CDR1 DFQATT, CDR2 SNEGSKA (reference sequence). The CDR3 DNA sequence: TGCAGTGCTCCACCGGCTGTAGGGAACACTGAAGCTTTCTTT. Protein sequence: CSAPPAVGNTEAFF.

The J gene is TRBJ2-3, the V gene TRBV30; 15 positions match TRBD2. The CDR3 length is 16 residues. Trimming took 2 bases from V and 4 from J; bases not matched to a gene: 4. The germline gives CDR1 GTSNPN, CDR2 SVGIG (reference sequence). The CDR3 loop reads CAWSQGLAGGADTQYF. The CDR3 DNA follows: TGTGCCTGGAGTCAGGGACTAGCGGGGGGAGCAGATACGCAGTATTTT.

V and J are TRBV20-1 and TRBJ1-5; TRBD1 is a possible D gene (6 bases). CDR1 and CDR2 from the germline V gene are DFQATT and SNEGSKA (reference sequence). CDR3 length: 15 residues. V was clipped by 5 bases and J by 0 bases, with 14 bases between them. This chain's CDR3 is CSAFIQGLSNQPQHF. The CDR3 nucleotides are TGCAGTGCTTTCATACAGGGACTTAGCAATCAGCCCCAGCATTTT.

The chain combines TRBV12-3 or TRBV12-4 with TRBJ2-7; a weak D match, TRBD2 (6 bases). Deletions cut 4 bases from V and 0 bases from J, with 13 bases between. The length of the CDR3 is 15 residues. The CDR3 loop is CASSSRTTSSYEQYF. The CDR3 DNA follows: TGTGCCAGCAGTTCCCGGACTACTAGCTCCTACGAGCAGTACTTC.

The V gene is TRBV20-1, the J gene TRBJ1-2; tentatively, D is TRBD1 (6 bases). The CDR3 runs to 12 residues. Germline CDR1 is DFQATT and CDR2 is SNEGSKA (reference sequence). The CDR3 sequence: CRPWGGASGYTF. CDR3 DNA sequence: TGCAGGCCCTGGGGGGGGGCGAGTGGCTACACCTTC.

The J gene is TRBJ1-2, the V gene TRBV19; 8 nucleotides match TRBD1. Germline V gives CDR1 LNHDA, CDR2 SQIVND (reference sequence). The CDR3 runs to 15 residues. Losses at the gene ends were 8 bases for V and 3 bases for J; bases not matched to a gene: 11. The CDR3 DNA follows: TGTGCCAGTGCAGGGGGCCGCTGGGAAGACTATGGCTACACCTTC. Protein product: CASAGGRWEDYGYTF.

V is TRBV29-1 and J is TRBJ2-2, with D possibly TRBD1 on 5 matching bases. Germline V lookup: CDR1 SQVTM, CDR2 ANQGSEA. Trimming left V 6 bases short and J 5 bases short, with 19 bases between. The CDR3 totals 15 residues. CDR3 DNA sequence: TGCAGCGTGGGTCGAAGGGGTGTAGGTACCGGGGAGCTGTTTTTT. Amino acids: CSVGRRGVGTGELFF.

The chain is built from TRBV20-1 and TRBJ1-5; no reliable D call. CDR1 DFQATT and CDR2 SNEGSKA come from the germline V gene (reference sequence). With 4 bases removed from V and 7 bases from J, the gap between germline ends came to 14 bases. The CDR3 sequence is 13 residues long. The CDR3 sequence is CSANSGPQQPQHF. DNA of the CDR3: TGCAGTGCTAATAGCGGGCCACAACAGCCCCAGCATTTT.

This chain joins TRBV29-1 and TRBJ1-4, with 9 positions matching TRBD1. There are 14 residues in the CDR3. J gave up 6 bases and V 6 bases, and 8 bases lay outside the gene matches. Germline CDR1 and CDR2: SQVTM and ANQGSEA. CDR3 loop: CSVLGQGSHEKLFF. In nucleotides, the CDR3 is TGCAGCGTGTTGGGACAGGGTTCCCATGAAAAACTGTTTTTT.